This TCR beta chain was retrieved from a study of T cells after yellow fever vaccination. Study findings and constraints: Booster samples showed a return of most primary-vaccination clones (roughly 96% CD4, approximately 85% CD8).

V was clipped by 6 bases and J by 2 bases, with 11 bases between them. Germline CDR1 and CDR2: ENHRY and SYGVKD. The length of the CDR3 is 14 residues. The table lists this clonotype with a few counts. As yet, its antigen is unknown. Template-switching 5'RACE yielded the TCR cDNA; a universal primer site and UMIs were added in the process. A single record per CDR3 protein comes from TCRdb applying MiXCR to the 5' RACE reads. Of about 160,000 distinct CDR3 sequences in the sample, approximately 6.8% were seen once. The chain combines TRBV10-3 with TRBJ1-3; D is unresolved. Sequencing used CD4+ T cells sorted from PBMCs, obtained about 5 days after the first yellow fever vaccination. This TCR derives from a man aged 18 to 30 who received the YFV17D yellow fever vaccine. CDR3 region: CAIRKEGTGNTIYF. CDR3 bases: TGTGCCATCAGGAAGGAGGGTACTGGAAACACCATATATTTT.